These T cell receptor beta chains were read from a single sample in a study of spatial heterogeneity in lung cancer. TCRdb called the 5' RACE reads again in MiXCR, with one record for every CDR3 protein. The sample gives roughly 3,500 distinct CDR3 sequences, roughly 8.7% of which show up once; more than 12% is in the top ten. This specimen consisted of lung tumor tissue, obtained at surgery. The receptors were sampled from a male donor with early-stage non-small cell lung cancer. The CDR3 runs from the conserved cysteine through the conserved F or W. Each record gives: clone size, J gene, D gene, V gene, CDR3 protein, CDR3 DNA. D genes are given only for firm matches. Size tells how often a clone was seen (once, few, many) or the class of an expanded clone, and some rows leave it out.

medium-sized TRBJ2-2 NA TRBV5-1 CASSLVQADTGELFF TGCGCCAGCAGCTTGGTACAGGCCGACACCGGGGAGCTGTTTTTT
medium-sized TRBJ1-5 NA TRBV18 CASSPAPRQTYSNQPQHF TGTGCCAGCTCACCCGCGCCCCGACAGACATATAGCAATCAGCCCCAGCATTTT
medium-sized TRBJ2-1 TRBD1 TRBV7-9 CASSYRQGLVQFF TGTGCCAGCAGCTACAGACAGGGGTTGGTACAGTTCTTC
medium-sized TRBJ1-1 NA TRBV6-2/TRBV6-3 CASSYSAGWRKKDEAFF TGTGCCAGCAGTTACTCGGCAGGGTGGAGGAAGAAGGATGAAGCTTTCTTT
medium-sized TRBJ2-7 NA TRBV20-1 CSARNWQGYEQYF TGCAGTGCTAGAAATTGGCAGGGTTACGAGCAGTACTTC
many TRBJ2-1 NA TRBV30 CAWSAQGSSYNEQFF TGTGCCTGGAGTGCCCAGGGAAGCTCCTACAATGAGCAGTTCTTC
NA TRBJ2-2 TRBD2 TRBV6-6 CASTGLANTGELFF TGTGCCAGCACGGGACTAGCCAACACCGGGGAGCTGTTTTTT
medium-sized TRBJ2-2 NA TRBV5-1 CASSLGTGTGELFF TGCGCCAGCAGCTTAGGCACGGGGACCGGGGAGCTGTTTTTT
medium-sized TRBJ1-5 NA TRBV2 CASSDGQLGNQPQHF TGTGCCAGCAGTGATGGTCAGCTAGGCAATCAGCCCCAGCATTTT
medium-sized TRBJ1-1 NA TRBV9 CASSVVSQNTEAFF TGTGCCAGCAGCGTAGTGTCCCAGAACACTGAAGCTTTCTTT
many TRBJ2-5 TRBD2 TRBV25-1 CASSVASGGGETQYF TGTGCCAGCAGTGTGGCTAGCGGGGGAGGAGAGACCCAGTACTTC
medium-sized TRBJ1-1 TRBD1 TRBV29-1 CSVPGGANTEAFF TGCAGCGTTCCAGGGGGCGCGAACACTGAAGCTTTCTTT
medium-sized TRBJ2-3 NA TRBV7-2 CASSLVADTQYF TGTGCCAGCAGCTTAGTAGCGGATACGCAGTATTTT
few TRBJ1-2 NA TRBV11-2 CASSVTREGHYGYTF TGTGCCAGCAGCGTTACCCGAGAGGGACACTATGGCTACACCTTC
few TRBJ1-1 TRBD1 TRBV11-1 CASSTDRGIEAFF TGTGCCAGCAGCACGGACAGGGGGATTGAAGCTTTCTTT
NA TRBJ2-7 NA TRBV5-4 CASSFVSRENEQYF TGTGCCAGCAGCTTTGTTTCCAGGGAAAACGAGCAGTACTTC
NA TRBJ2-1 TRBD2 TRBV7-2 CASSNIQREGPYNEQFF TGTGCCAGCAGCAATATCCAGCGGGAGGGCCCCTACAATGAGCAGTTCTTC
few TRBJ2-2 TRBD2 TRBV30 CAWSAWASGLTGELFF TGTGCCTGGAGTGCTTGGGCTAGCGGTCTGACCGGGGAGCTGTTTTTT
medium-sized TRBJ2-7 TRBD1 TRBV20-1 CSARVRTGTENEQYF TGCAGTGCTAGAGTCCGGACAGGGACAGAAAACGAGCAGTACTTC
NA TRBJ1-5 TRBD1 TRBV12-3/TRBV12-4 CASSFGGQGGQPQHF TGTGCCAGCAGTTTTGGAGGACAGGGTGGACAGCCCCAGCATTTT
medium-sized TRBJ2-7 TRBD2 TRBV29-1 CSGSSKLAGGPSYEQYF TGCAGCGGATCCAGTAAGTTAGCGGGAGGGCCCTCCTACGAGCAGTACTTC
medium-sized TRBJ2-2 NA TRBV7-6 CASSLGRTGELFF TGTGCCAGCAGCTTAGGTCGCACCGGGGAGCTGTTTTTT
medium-sized TRBJ2-5 TRBD1 TRBV18 CASSSTGWEETQYF TGTGCCAGCTCGTCGACAGGGTGGGAAGAGACCCAGTACTTC
medium-sized TRBJ2-7 NA TRBV6-2/TRBV6-3 CASSPKSYEQYF TGTGCCAGCAGCCCAAAGTCCTACGAGCAGTACTTC
medium-sized TRBJ1-1 TRBD1 TRBV10-3 CAIGTGESTEAFF TGTGCCATCGGTACAGGGGAGAGCACTGAAGCTTTCTTT
medium-sized TRBJ2-7 NA TRBV10-3 CAISESSDVGEQYF TGTGCCATCAGTGAGTCCTCGGATGTGGGGGAGCAGTACTTC
NA TRBJ2-5 NA TRBV20-1 CSASGAAAQETRYF TGCAGTGCTAGCGGGGCAGCGGCACAAGAGACCCGGTACTTC
NA TRBJ1-1 NA TRBV5-1 CASSFDRNTEAFF TGCGCCAGCAGCTTCGACAGGAACACTGAAGCTTTCTTT
NA TRBJ2-5 NA TRBV11-2 CASSEYPQTYF TGTGCCAGCAGCGAGTACCCCCAAACCTACTTC
medium-sized TRBJ2-7 TRBD1 TRBV5-1 CASRDRGSPGTYEQYF TGCGCCAGCCGGGACAGGGGGTCACCAGGAACGTACGAGCAGTACTTC
NA TRBJ2-7 NA TRBV29-1 CSVSGATYEQYF TGCAGCGTGTCCGGGGCCACCTACGAGCAGTACTTC
medium-sized TRBJ2-3 TRBD2 TRBV20-1 CSAGTSGTDTQYF TGCAGTGCCGGGACTAGCGGAACAGATACGCAGTATTTT
few TRBJ1-6 NA TRBV29-1 CSVAGTTGSPLHF TGCAGCGTTGCGGGGACTACGGGATCACCCCTCCACTTT
medium-sized TRBJ2-3 NA TRBV5-4 CASSLEETDTQYF TGTGCCAGCAGCTTGGAAGAGACAGATACGCAGTATTTT
medium-sized TRBJ2-5 TRBD2 TRBV29-1 CSVAGTSGGETQYF TGCAGCGTTGCAGGGACTAGCGGGGGAGAGACCCAGTACTTC
medium-sized TRBJ2-7 NA TRBV18 CASSPGDNYEQYF TGTGCCAGCTCACCCGGGGACAACTACGAGCAGTACTTC
few TRBJ2-6 TRBD1 TRBV7-9 CASSNFDRTGAAGANVLTF TGTGCCAGCAGCAACTTTGATAGGACAGGGGCTGCTGGGGCCAACGTCCTGACTTTC
NA TRBJ2-7 TRBD1 TRBV9 CASSVEPGQGGYEQYF TGTGCCAGCAGCGTGGAACCGGGACAGGGAGGGTACGAGCAGTACTTC
NA TRBJ1-5 NA TRBV28 CASSSLQGIGQPQHF TGTGCCAGCAGTTCCCTCCAGGGGATCGGACAGCCCCAGCATTTT
large TRBJ1-2 NA TRBV28 CASSLENIAGGYTF TGTGCCAGCAGTTTAGAAAACATCGCAGGAGGCTACACCTTC
medium-sized TRBJ2-5 TRBD2 TRBV29-1 CTGSGGGETQYF TGCACCGGGTCGGGAGGGGGAGAGACCCAGTACTTC
NA TRBJ1-3 NA TRBV28 CASRGENTIYF TGTGCCAGCAGGGGGGAAAACACCATATATTTT
medium-sized TRBJ2-2 NA TRBV11-2 CASRHGGGSGELFF TGTGCCTCCCGGCACGGGGGCGGTTCCGGGGAGCTGTTTTTT
medium-sized TRBJ1-6 NA TRBV5-1 CASSENLAGDSPLHF TGCGCCAGCAGCGAAAATCTGGCGGGGGACTCACCCCTCCACTTT
medium-sized TRBJ1-2 TRBD1 TRBV5-4 CASSLGTGYGYTF TGTGCCAGCAGCTTGGGGACAGGATATGGCTACACCTTC
medium-sized TRBJ2-1 NA TRBV11-1 CASSVGAFSYNEQFF TGTGCCAGCAGCGTAGGGGCGTTCTCCTACAATGAGCAGTTCTTC
medium-sized TRBJ2-6 NA TRBV21-1 CASSKELGVSGANVLTF TGTGCCAGCAGCAAAGAACTTGGGGTCTCTGGGGCCAACGTCCTGACTTTC
medium-sized TRBJ2-2 TRBD2 TRBV12-3/TRBV12-4 CASSSWTSGGAAGELFF TGTGCCAGCAGTTCATGGACTAGCGGGGGGGCCGCCGGGGAGCTGTTTTTT